Below are 13 T cell receptor beta chains sequenced from a single sample in a study of blood T cell repertoires in COVID-19. Sequencing was performed with immunoSEQ multiplex PCR; in TCRdb, only in-frame clones are kept and a portion is missing. This sample carries a few hundred thousand clones, 80% to 85% of them seen once, and the ten largest clones take 5.1%. Sequences were obtained from PBMCs or T cells enriched from blood (not recorded which). The receptors here all came from a woman aged 50 to 65 who had recovered from COVID-19.

The chain uses TRBV6-5 and TRBJ1-1; 8 nucleotides line up with TRBD1. Germline values: CDR1 MNHEY, CDR2 SVGAGI. This CDR3 contains 14 residues. V was pared by 6 bases and J by 0 bases, with 3 bases of the junction left unmatched. This chain's CDR3 is CASRRTGLNTEAFF. The CDR3 nucleotides are TGTGCCAGCAGACGGACAGGGCTGAACACTGAAGCTTTCTTT.

The gene calls are TRBV2 and TRBJ1-1; D is possibly TRBD1 (5 bases). With 6 bases removed from V and 6 bases from J, the gap between germline ends came to 8 bases. The CDR3 is 11 residues long. Germline lookup yields CDR1 SNHLY and CDR2 FYNNEI. The CDR3: CASRGGSEAFF. The CDR3 DNA sequence: TGTGCCAGCAGGGGGGGGTCTGAAGCTTTCTTT.

This clone was recorded once. The CDR3 DNA reads TGTGCCAGCAGTGAAGGGACAGTCTATGGCTACACCTTC. Its translation: CASSEGTVYGYTF. The rearrangement joins TRBV6-1 to TRBJ1-2; tentative D call: TRBD1 (6 bases). V was trimmed by 1 base and J by 4 bases, leaving 7 bases between them. The CDR3 sequence is 13 residues long. The germline CDR1 and CDR2 sequences are MNHNS and SASEGT.

CDR3 nucleotide sequence: TGTGCCAGCAGCCGCCTTACCGGGACAGGGGGCTATGGCTACACCTTC. Its protein is CASSRLTGTGGYGYTF. This chain joins TRBV7-8 and TRBJ1-2; TRBD1 agrees at 11 bases. Losses at the gene ends were 5 bases for V and 4 bases for J; bases not matched to a gene: 9. The length of the CDR3 is 16 residues. From germline, CDR1 is SGHVS and CDR2 FQNEAQ. Full variable domain (rest looked up from reference TRBV7-8 and TRBJ1-2): GAGVSQSPRYKVAKRGQDVALRCDPISGHVSLFWYQQALGQGPEFLTYFQNEAQLDKSGLPSDRFFAERPEGSVSTLKIQRTQQEDSAVYLCASSRLTGTGGYGYTFGSGTRLTVV.

V and J are TRBV19 and TRBJ1-2; 9 nucleotides line up with TRBD1. After removal of 9 bases from V and 5 bases from J, the junction contained 10 bases not matched to a gene. Germline V gene data show CDR1 as LNHDA and CDR2 as SQIVND (reference sequence). The CDR3 is made up of 14 amino acids. Here the CDR3 reads CASLPFDRGYGYTF. The CDR3 bases are TGTGCCAGCCTCCCATTCGACAGGGGGTATGGCTACACCTTC. The full variable domain, completed using reference TRBV19 and TRBJ1-2, is DGGITQSPKYLFRKEGQNVTLSCEQNLNHDAMYWYRQDPGQGLRLIYYSQIVNDFQKGDIAEGYSVSREKKESFPLTVTSAQKNPTAFYLCASLPFDRGYGYTFGSGTRLTVV.

This chain links TRBV29-1 with TRBJ2-3, with 14 bases fitting TRBD2. The CDR3 is 15 amino acids. The J segment lost 5 bases and the V segment lost 5 bases, leaving 6 bases of the junction unmatched. Germline CDR1 is SQVTM and CDR2 is ANQGSEA. The CDR3 here is CSVTGLAGGVDTQYF. The CDR3 region has the DNA TGCAGCGTTACCGGACTAGCGGGAGGAGTAGATACGCAGTATTTT.

This clone was recorded a few times. CDR3: CASSLAGNRDGYTF. The CDR3 nucleotides read TGCGCCAGCAGCTTGGCTGGTAACAGGGATGGCTACACCTTC. The chain recombines TRBV5-1 with TRBJ1-2, with D perhaps TRBD1 (6 bases). V was trimmed by 0 bases and J by 6 bases, leaving 12 bases between them. This CDR3 is 14 amino acids long. Germline-derived CDR1 and CDR2 are SGHRS and YFSETQ.

The chain carries TRBV19 and TRBJ1-2, with D possibly TRBD1 on 6 matching bases. Trimming took 6 bases from V and 0 from J, leaving 14 bases between them. The CDR3 is made up of 15 amino acids. Looked up from germline, CDR1 is LNHDA and CDR2 is SQIVND (reference sequence). The DNA of the CDR3 is TGTGCCAGTAGAACGGGGGGGGCCGCTAACTATGGCTACACCTTC. Its protein product is CASRTGGAANYGYTF. The full variable domain, completed using reference TRBV19 and TRBJ1-2, is DGGITQSPKYLFRKEGQNVTLSCEQNLNHDAMYWYRQDPGQGLRLIYYSQIVNDFQKGDIAEGYSVSREKKESFPLTVTSAQKNPTAFYLCASRTGGAANYGYTFGSGTRLTVV.

V and J are TRBV9 and TRBJ2-1; TRBD2 aligns across 12 bases. With V trimmed by 4 bases and J by 7 bases, 6 bases remained unmatched. The CDR3 runs 15 residues. The germline V gene has CDR1 SGDLS and CDR2 YYNGEE. This CDR3 is CASSPSGGARNEQFF. Here the CDR3 DNA reads TGTGCCAGCAGCCCTAGCGGGGGGGCCCGGAATGAGCAGTTCTTC.

The V call is TRBV7-2, the J call TRBJ1-4; D gene ambiguous. Germline CDR1 is SGHTA and CDR2 is FQGNSA. Trimming left V 1 base short and J 0 bases short, with 9 bases between. This CDR3 spans 16 amino acids. CDR3 nucleotide sequence: TGTGCCAGCAGCTTAGACCACCCGGCAACTAATGAAAAACTGTTTTTT. Translating gives CASSLDHPATNEKLFF.

DNA of the CDR3: TGTGCCAGCAGCCAAGATCAGCAGGGGGAGACCCAGTACTTC. Protein: CASSQDQQGETQYF. The chain carries TRBV3-1 (or the pseudogene TRBV3-2) and TRBJ2-5; a weak D match, TRBD1 (6 bases). The V end lost 0 bases, the J end lost 5 bases, and 10 bases lay between the germline ends. The CDR3 runs to 14 residues. Germline lookup yields CDR1 LGHDT and CDR2 YNNKEL (reference sequence).

This clone was counted only a few times. The chain combines TRBV2 with TRBJ1-1; D gene unclear. Germline V lookup: CDR1 SNHLY, CDR2 FYNNEI. With 6 bases removed from V and 2 bases from J, the gap between germline ends came to 19 bases. The CDR3 spans 16 residues. CDR3 nucleotide sequence: TGTGCCAGCAGATCCAGGCCCCCTTTGCCTAACACTGAAGCTTTCTTT. It encodes CASRSRPPLPNTEAFF.

The rearrangement uses TRBV3-1 (or the pseudogene TRBV3-2) and TRBJ2-2; 7 bases match TRBD1. The germline V gene has CDR1 LGHDT and CDR2 YNNKEL (reference sequence). Trimming cost V 3 bases and J 1 base; bases outside gene matches: 8. The CDR3 consists of 17 residues. This chain's CDR3 is CASSQNRDSLNTGELFF. CDR3 DNA: TGTGCCAGCAGCCAGAATCGGGACAGCCTGAACACCGGGGAGCTGTTTTTT.